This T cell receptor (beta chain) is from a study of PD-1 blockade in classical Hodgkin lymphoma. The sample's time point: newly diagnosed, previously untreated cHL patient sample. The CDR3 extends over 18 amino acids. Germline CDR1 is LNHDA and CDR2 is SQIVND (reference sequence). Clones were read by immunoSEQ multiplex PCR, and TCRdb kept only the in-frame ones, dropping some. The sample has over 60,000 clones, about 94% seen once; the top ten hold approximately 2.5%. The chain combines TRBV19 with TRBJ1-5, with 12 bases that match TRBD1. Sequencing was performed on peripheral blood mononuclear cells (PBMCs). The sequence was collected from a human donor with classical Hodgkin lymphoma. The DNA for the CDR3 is TGTGCGAGCAACCCCCGGGGACAGGGGGCGAGGAGCAATCAGCCCCAGCATTTT. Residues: CASNPRGQGARSNQPQHF.